The clone carrying this TCR beta chain was observed a single time. Method: immunoSEQ multiplex PCR; TCRdb's copy keeps in-frame clones and lacks some. The sample includes about 130,000 clones, approximately 90% of them seen just once. This sample is part of a study of blood T cell repertoires in COVID-19. Study at large: From T cells, B-cell-depleted T cells, or PBMCs came the material, which was cDNA or gDNA.

Germline assignment: CDR1 MNHEY and CDR2 SVGAGI. Trimming removed 10 bases from V and 8 bases from J; junction bases left unmatched: 12. This CDR3 contains 13 residues. The clonotype originates from a man aged 60 to 75 with COVID-19, enrolled during active disease. Sample: peripheral blood. The rearrangement joins TRBV6-5 to TRBJ1-2; the match to TRBD1 covers 8 bases. The CDR3 is CANRLGQGEGYTF. As DNA, the CDR3 is TGTGCCAACAGGTTAGGACAGGGAGAGGGCTACACCTTC.